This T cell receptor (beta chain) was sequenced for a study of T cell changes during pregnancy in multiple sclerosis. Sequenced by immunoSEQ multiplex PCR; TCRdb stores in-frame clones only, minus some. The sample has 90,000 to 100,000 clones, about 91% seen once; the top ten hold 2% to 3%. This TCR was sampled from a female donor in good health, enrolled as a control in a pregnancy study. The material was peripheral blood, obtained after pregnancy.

The CDR3 loop reads CGWAGGALDGTEAFF. In nucleotides, the CDR3 is TGCGGGTGGGCAGGTGGGGCCTTGGATGGAACTGAAGCTTTCTTT. This rearrangement joins TRBV29-1 to TRBJ1-1, with a tentative D call TRBD1 (5 bases). Per germline, CDR1 SQVTM and CDR2 ANQGSEA. This CDR3 is built from 15 residues.